This T cell receptor beta chain is from a study of PD-1 blockade in classical Hodgkin lymphoma. Clones were read by immunoSEQ multiplex PCR, and TCRdb kept only the in-frame ones, dropping some. The sample consists of 45,000 to 55,000 clones, under 80% of them appearing once. Noted time point: cycle 4 day 1 (C4D1), after more than five weeks of nivolumab. There was relapse after autologous stem cell transplantation in every patient, and there was variation in brentuximab vedotin exposure. Germline assignment: CDR1 MGHRA and CDR2 YSYEKL. The ends lost 3 bases at V and 0 bases at J; junction bases unmatched: 13. CDR3 length: 21 residues.

The material sequenced was peripheral blood mononuclear cells (PBMCs), taken before the fourth cycle of nivolumab. The V call is TRBV4-1, the J call TRBJ2-1, with 14 bases identical to TRBD2. This TCR was recovered from a human donor with classical Hodgkin lymphoma. The CDR3 sequence: CASSHQIYGLAGGSSYNEQFF. The DNA for the CDR3 is TGCGCCAGCAGCCATCAAATCTACGGACTAGCGGGAGGCTCCTCCTACAATGAGCAGTTCTTC.